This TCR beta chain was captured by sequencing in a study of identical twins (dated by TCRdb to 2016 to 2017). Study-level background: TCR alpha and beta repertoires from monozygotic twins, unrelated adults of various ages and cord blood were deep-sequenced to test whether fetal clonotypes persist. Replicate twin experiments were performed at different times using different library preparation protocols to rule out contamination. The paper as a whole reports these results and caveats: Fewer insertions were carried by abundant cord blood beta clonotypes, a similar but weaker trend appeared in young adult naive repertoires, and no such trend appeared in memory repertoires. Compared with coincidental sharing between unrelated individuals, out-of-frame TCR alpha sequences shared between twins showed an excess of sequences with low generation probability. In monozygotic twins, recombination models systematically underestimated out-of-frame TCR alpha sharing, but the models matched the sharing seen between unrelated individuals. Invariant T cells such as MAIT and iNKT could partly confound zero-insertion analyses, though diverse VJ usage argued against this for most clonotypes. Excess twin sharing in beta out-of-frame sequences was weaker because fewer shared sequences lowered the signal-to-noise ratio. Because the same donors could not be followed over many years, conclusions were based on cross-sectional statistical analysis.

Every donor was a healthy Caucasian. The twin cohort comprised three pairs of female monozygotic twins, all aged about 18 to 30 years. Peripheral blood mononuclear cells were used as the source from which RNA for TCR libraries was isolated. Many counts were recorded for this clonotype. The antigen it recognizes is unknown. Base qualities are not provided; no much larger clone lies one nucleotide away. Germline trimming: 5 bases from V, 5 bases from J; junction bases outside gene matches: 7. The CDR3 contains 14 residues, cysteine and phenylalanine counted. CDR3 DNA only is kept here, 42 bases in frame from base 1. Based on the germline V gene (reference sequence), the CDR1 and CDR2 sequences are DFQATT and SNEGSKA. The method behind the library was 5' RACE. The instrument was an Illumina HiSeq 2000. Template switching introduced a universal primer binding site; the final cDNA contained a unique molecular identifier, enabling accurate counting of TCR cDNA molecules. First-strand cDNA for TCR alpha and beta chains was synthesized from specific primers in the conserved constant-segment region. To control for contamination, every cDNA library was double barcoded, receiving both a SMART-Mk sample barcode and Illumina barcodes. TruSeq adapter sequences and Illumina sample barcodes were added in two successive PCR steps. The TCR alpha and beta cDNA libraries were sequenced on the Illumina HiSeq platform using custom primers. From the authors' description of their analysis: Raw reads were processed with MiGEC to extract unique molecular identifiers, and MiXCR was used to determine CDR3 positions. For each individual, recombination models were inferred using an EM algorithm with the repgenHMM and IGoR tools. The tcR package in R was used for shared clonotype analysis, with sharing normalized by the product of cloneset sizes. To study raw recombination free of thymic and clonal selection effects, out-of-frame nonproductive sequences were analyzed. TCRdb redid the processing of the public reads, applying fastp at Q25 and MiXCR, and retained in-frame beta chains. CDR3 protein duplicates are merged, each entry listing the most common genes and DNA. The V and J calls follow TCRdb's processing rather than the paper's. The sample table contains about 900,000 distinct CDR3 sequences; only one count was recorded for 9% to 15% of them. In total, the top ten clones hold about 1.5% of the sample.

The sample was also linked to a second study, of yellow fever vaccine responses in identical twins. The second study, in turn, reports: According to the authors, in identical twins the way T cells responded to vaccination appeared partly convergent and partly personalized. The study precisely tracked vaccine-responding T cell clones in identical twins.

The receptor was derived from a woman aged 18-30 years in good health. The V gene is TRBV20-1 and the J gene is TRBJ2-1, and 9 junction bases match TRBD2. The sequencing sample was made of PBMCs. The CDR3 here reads CSADLAGINNEQFF. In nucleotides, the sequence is TGCAGTGCTGACCTAGCGGGAATAAACAATGAGCAGTTCTTC.